The 17 T cell receptor beta chains presented below share a single source sample, sequenced in a study of Graves' ophthalmopathy and Graves' hyperthyroidism. Amplified TCR beta CDR3 regions were obtained using RNA transcripts as template. Scientists carried out first-round RT-PCR using HTBI primers and then a second-round multiplex PCR. One entry per CDR3 protein, called by TCRdb with MiXCR from the multiplex PCR reads. The data hold some 360,000 distinct CDR3 sequences, with about 15% observed a single time. Sequenced: peripheral blood. Source of these receptors: an adult woman with stable Graves' hyperthyroidism.

This clonotype was observed many times. V and J are TRBV15 and TRBJ2-7, with 9 nucleotides matching TRBD1. With V trimmed by 1 base and J by 4 bases, 8 bases remained unmatched. This CDR3 comprises 16 residues. Germline V lookup: CDR1 LNHNV, CDR2 YYDKDF (reference sequence). CDR3 bases: TGTGCCACCAGCAGAGCCCGAGGGGGACAGGGATACGAGCAGTACTTC. As protein: CATSRARGGQGYEQYF.

This clonotype was seen ten or more times. The chain carries TRBV24-1 and TRBJ2-2, with 7 bases matching TRBD1. Germline V CDR1 and CDR2: KGHDR, SFDVKD. The CDR3 consists of 15 residues. The V and J ends lost 6 bases and 4 bases, in that order; junction bases with no gene match: 7. The chain's CDR3 is CATSRSGQPTGELFF. The DNA of the CDR3 is TGTGCCACCAGTCGTTCGGGACAGCCCACCGGGGAGCTGTTTTTT.

Of note for this clonotype: A much larger clone differs by one base, so this may be a read error. V and J are TRBV10-1 and TRBJ2-7; D is perhaps TRBD1 (5 bases). The V gene's germline CDR1 is WNHNN and CDR2 SYGVQD (reference sequence). The length of the CDR3 is 16 residues. In nucleotides, the CDR3 is TGCGCCAGCAGTGAGTTTTCAGGGTTATCAGTCTACGAGCAGTGCTTC. Protein sequence: CASSEFSGLSVYEQCF.

This clonotype was observed a handful of times. The gene calls are TRBV11-2 and TRBJ1-2; D not certain. Trimming stripped 5 bases from V and 2 bases from J, with 12 bases between. Germline V gene sequence: CDR1 SGHAT, CDR2 FQNNGV. There are 14 residues in the CDR3. CDR3: CASSRQMWNYGYTF. The CDR3, as DNA: TGTGCCAGCAGCCGGCAGATGTGGAACTATGGCTACACCTTC.

The chain links TRBV11-2 to TRBJ2-1; D not certain. CDR3 length: 17 amino acids. Trimming left V 3 bases short and J 8 bases short, with 23 bases between. CDR1 SGHAT and CDR2 FQNNGV come from the germline V gene. CDR3: CASSFWFRSRSQDEQFF. CDR3 in DNA: TGTGCCAGCAGCTTCTGGTTCCGTTCTAGATCCCAAGATGAGCAGTTCTTC. Looking up the rest from reference TRBV11-2 and TRBJ2-1 gives the full variable domain: EAGVAQSPRYKIIEKRQSVAFWCNPISGHATLYWYQQILGQGPKLLIQFQNNGVVDDSQLPKDRFSAERLKGVDSTLKIQPAKLEDSAVYLCASSFWFRSRSQDEQFFGPGTRLTVL.

Worth noting for this clonotype: A read error is possible here, since a much larger clone lies one base away. The chain links TRBV28 to TRBJ2-4; D remains unclear. The germline gives CDR1 MDHEN, CDR2 SYDVKM. The CDR3 has 16 amino acids. The CDR3 region has the DNA TGTGCCAGCATCCAAGGCCATGGCGCTTTCTACAATGAGAAGTTCTTC. Protein sequence: CASIQGHGAFYNEKFF.

There are many counts of this clonotype. The chain carries TRBV6-1 and TRBJ2-7; 7 bases line up with TRBD2. CDR3 length equals 15 residues. J lost 5 bases, V lost 4 bases, and 11 bases had no gene match. The germline V gene has CDR1 MNHNS and CDR2 SASEGT. This CDR3 reads CASSGKSGGGDEQYF. The CDR3 coding sequence is TGTGCCAGCAGTGGAAAATCGGGAGGTGGGGACGAGCAGTACTTC.

Remarks on this clonotype: Its ends do not fully match the called genes, so a read error is possible. The genes are TRBV6-1 and TRBJ2-7, with no clear D. CDR1 and CDR2 (germline): MNHNS, SASEGT. The length of the CDR3 is 14 residues. CDR3 nucleotides: TGTGCCAGCAGGGAAGGGCAGGTATTCTACGAGCAGTACTTC. It is translated as CASREGQVFYEQYF.

The sample holds many counts of this clonotype. The chain links TRBV6-5 to TRBJ2-7, with 8 positions matching TRBD2. V trimming: 7 bases; J trimming: 2 bases; junction bases outside the gene matches: 7. Germline V gene lookup returns CDR1 MNHEY and CDR2 SVGAGI. The CDR3 has 14 amino acids. The CDR3 sequence: CASTWGSGTYEQYF. CDR3 in DNA: TGTGCCAGCACTTGGGGTAGCGGGACCTACGAGCAGTACTTC.

In its sample, this clonotype was seen many times. The chain joins TRBV18 to TRBJ2-7; the match to TRBD2 covers 9 bases. V was clipped by 5 bases and J by 6 bases; unmatched bases: 17. In germline, CDR1 is KGHSH, CDR2 LQKENI. The CDR3 is made up of 17 amino acids. The DNA for the CDR3 is TGTGCCAGCTCAACCCGACTAGCGGAATCTTACCTACGCGAGCAGTACTTC. It translates to CASSTRLAESYLREQYF.

This clonotype appeared many times. The chain has TRBV29-1 and TRBJ2-5; perhaps TRBD2 as D (5 bases). The CDR3 totals 14 residues. Per germline, CDR1 SQVTM and CDR2 ANQGSEA. Trimming removed 2 bases at V and 4 bases at J, with 14 bases between. The CDR3 bases are TGCAGCGTTGAACAACAAGGACTCGGAGAGACCCAGTACTTC. Translation gives CSVEQQGLGETQYF.

This clonotype was counted at least ten times. The chain has TRBV7-9 and TRBJ2-7, with 7 bases that match TRBD1. The CDR3 extends over 15 amino acids. Germline CDR1 SEHNR, CDR2 FQNEAQ (reference sequence). The junction had 6 bases not matched to a gene; V was cut back by 4 bases and J by 0 bases. CDR3 nucleotides: TGTGCCAGCAGCTCGGGACAGAAGAGCTCCTACGAGCAGTACTTC. Translation: CASSSGQKSSYEQYF.

This clonotype was seen at least ten times. The chain is built from TRBV6-2 or TRBV6-3 and TRBJ1-1; tentatively, D is TRBD1 (6 bases). The CDR3 consists of 13 residues. Germline CDR1 reads MNHEY; CDR2 reads SVGEGT. V was trimmed by 4 bases and J by 8 bases, leaving 14 bases between them. The CDR3: CASSSFRQAEAFF. CDR3 DNA sequence: TGTGCCAGCAGTTCCTTCAGACAGGCGGAAGCTTTCTTT.

This clonotype turned up a few times. A much larger clone sits a single nucleotide away, making a read error possible. This CDR3 reads CASSLELAGNYERYF. CDR3 coding DNA: TGTGCCAGCAGTTTGGAGCTAGCGGGCAACTACGAGCGGTACTTC. The rearrangement joins TRBV12-3 or TRBV12-4 to TRBJ2-7, with 8 bases identical to TRBD2. The CDR3 sequence is 15 residues long.

The sample holds many counts of this clonotype. The CDR3 DNA sequence: TGTGCCAGCAGCTTATTTGATCCAGGGATGGGCACTGAAGCTTTCTTT. It specifies CASSLFDPGMGTEAFF. This chain connects TRBV7-2 to TRBJ1-1; tentative D call: TRBD1 (5 bases). V dropped 2 bases and J dropped 4 bases, with 17 bases sitting between them. CDR3 length: 16 residues. Germline lookup yields CDR1 SGHTA and CDR2 FQGNSA.

In its sample, this clonotype was seen many times. The chain has TRBV20-1 and TRBJ2-5; D not resolved. The CDR3 totals 14 residues. In germline, CDR1 is DFQATT, CDR2 SNEGSKA (reference sequence). The ends were cut back, 0 bases at V and 3 bases at J, with 11 bases in the middle. Here the CDR3 reads CSARDILFEETQYF. Here the CDR3 DNA reads TGCAGTGCTAGAGATATACTTTTCGAAGAGACCCAGTACTTC.

This clonotype was counted at least ten times. The chain couples TRBV28 to TRBJ2-2; TRBD2 matches at 14 bases. Trimming at V came to 8 bases and at J to 6 bases, leaving 2 bases not matched to a gene. The germline CDR1 and CDR2 sequences are MDHEN and SYDVKM. CDR3 length: 14 residues. Written as DNA, the CDR3 is TGTGCCAGCCGACTAGCGGGAGGGGCCGGGGAGCTGTTTTTT. The encoded protein is CASRLAGGAGELFF.